The present entry profiles one TCR beta chain with its context. This sample stems from a study of blood T cell repertoires in COVID-19. Overall study context: COVID-19 samples collected from the United States, Italy and Spain covered acute and convalescent phases.

V was cut by 4 bases and J by 3 bases, with 18 bases left in between. This CDR3 is built from 16 residues. The germline gives CDR1 LGHNA, CDR2 YNFKEQ. Clones were sequenced by immunoSEQ multiplex PCR, and TCRdb holds only the in-frame ones, with some missing. The sample shows around 99,000 clones, 80% of them seen only once. Sequenced material: peripheral blood. The rearrangement uses TRBV4-2 and TRBJ2-5; tentatively, D is TRBD2 (5 bases). The receptor was derived from a human donor in a cohort sampled during active or convalescent COVID-19. DNA for the CDR3: TGTGCCAGCAGCCGACCGACTAACGCCGAGGAAGAGACCCAGTACTTC. It translates to CASSRPTNAEEETQYF.